Described below is a single T cell receptor beta chain sequence and its context. The antigen it recognizes is unknown. Base quality data are lacking; no much larger clone is found one base away. The record originates from a study of cytomegalovirus exposure and HLA in healthy donors listed by TCRdb under 2017. Turning to the overall study: An earlier analysis of some 600 of the donors reported 276 Gb of sequence data and around 120 million unique TCR beta sequences obtained from about 180 million T cells. High-throughput TCR immunosequencing, statistical association of individual TCRs with disease status, and machine learning were combined to predict cytomegalovirus infection status. The number of donors typed differed by locus, with about 629-640 for A, B, C, DRB1 and DQB1, around 560 for DQA1, over 600 for DPA1, and some 470 for DPB1. All discovery cohort repertoires had been generated on a single sequencing platform. A later analysis re-examined previously published TCR beta repertoires from roughly 720 donors and added high-resolution HLA genotyping to investigate patterns of TCR occurrence. Rather than using new phenotypic data, the later analysis identified candidate immune exposures from TCR beta sequences and from how often those sequences occurred across donors. Among the roughly 400 genotyped donors, approximately 82% belonged to the genetic ancestry cluster associated with self-reported Caucasian donors. A later genetic analysis used genome-wide SNP genotypes for about 55% of the 666 donors, treating that subset as a discovery cohort. Across some 400 genotyped donors of the cohort, an average of 235,054 unique TCR beta nucleotide sequences per donor were sequenced, and roughly 20% of those sequences were non-productive. About 320 gigabases of sequencing data and tens of millions of unique TCR sequences were included in an early release covering over 600 HLA-typed donors. Because of strong linkage in the cohort, roughly five DR-DQ haplotypes were treated as single units for association and clustering. Donor age, sex, ethnicity and CMV serostatus were collected together with the repertoire data. HLA typing included class I and class II loci at four-digit resolution. The study aimed to test whether signatures of past pathogen exposure could be identified by cataloging public T cell receptors. Besides the first cohort of roughly 640 subjects, a separate validation cohort made up of over 100 different subjects was used. The study profiled the T cell repertoires of hundreds of subjects by immunosequencing and related them to cytomegalovirus serostatus. In an earlier analysis of over 550 of the donors, high-throughput TCR beta sequencing was used to judge whether each TCR beta V gene segment behaved as functional or pseudogenic. Results the study describes overall, beyond this receptor: In a later analysis, HLA-associated TCR beta chains were found to be more clonally expanded and to have lower generation probabilities than equally common non-associated chains. The study gave a list of 150 to 200 TCR beta chains associated with cytomegalovirus. Broadly in line with IMGT annotations, most TCR beta V segments showed up in productive rearrangements about 87% or about 30% of the time in an earlier analysis of approximately 600 of the donors. A further reported finding was that TCR beta sequences accurately predicted the HLA-A and HLA-B alleles for most subjects in the first cohort. Because some donors lacked HLA typing at each locus, the association tests relied only on the typed subset. Correlated functional status among segregating V segments might be attributable to linkage disequilibrium, but an unknown experimental factor could not be ruled out. In a later analysis, most CMV-associated TCR beta chains were found to appear HLA-restricted, with HLA associations seemingly driven largely by CMV exposure. Only TCR beta chains were sequenced in this cohort, and the absence of alpha or paired-chain data limited detectable features. Sequencing depth was assumed to be roughly uniform across donors in the presence/absence analyses, though that assumption may not hold. Because counts were too low, some 16 rarely observed V segments, including chromosome 9 orphons, were excluded from the earlier analysis of about 500 of the donors. Strong co-occurrence of HLA alleles, especially DR and DQ, made assigning TCR associations to individual alleles difficult. In vitro tests confirmed that a few of the cytomegalovirus-associated TCR beta chains recognize cytomegalovirus antigens. The classifier was reported to diagnose cytomegalovirus status with high specificity and sensitivity in both the original and validation cohorts. A group of highly shared sequence variants was considered likely to be a technical artifact of the sequencing pipeline. In a later analysis, several top co-occurrence clusters were reported to appear linked to parvovirus B19, influenza, CMV and Epstein-Barr virus. Compared with the approximately 670-donor mean, donors in an Asian-associated ancestry cluster had fewer N-insertions in productive TCRs, according to a later genetic analysis. According to the authors, the approach could potentially be generalized to other disease states and immunological phenotypes. Across donors, most TCR sequences were observed very rarely, whereas some public TCRs were present in many individuals. A later analysis found that TCR association rates varied across HLA loci, with DRB1 alleles showing the most associated TCRs and HLA-C alleles the fewest. In a later analysis, 16,951 TCR beta sequences were associated with specific HLA alleles at a false discovery rate of 0.05. Immune exposure information for the cohort was limited to CMV serostatus. In a later genetic analysis, a missense DCLRE1C variant was associated with V-gene and J-gene trimming of TCR beta chains, and the association was replicated in an independent cohort. The 87-base-pair reads could not distinguish some IMGT-functional V segments, including TRBV6-2 and TRBV6-3, so those segments were excluded.

Libraries were prepared through the immunoSEQ multiplex PCR assay. For the multiplex PCR, a mixture combining 60 forward primers for TCR Vbeta segments and 13 reverse primers for TCR Jbeta segments was used. A multiplex PCR assay on genomic DNA amplified the CDR3 region of rearranged TCR beta genes. On the Illumina HiSeq System, the amplified TCR beta libraries were sequenced as 87-base-pair reads. The published analysis was carried out like this. In a later analysis, about 80 million unique TCR beta chains were counted across the 650 to 700 repertoires, and roughly 10 million of these chains were shared by at least two donors. To remove PCR and sequencing errors, raw reads were error-corrected and collapsed into unique sequences using a nearest-neighbor algorithm that merged closely related sequences. V, D and J gene segments were assigned by aligning CDR3 sequences to IMGT reference sequences. For a sequence to be retained, a match of at least six nucleotides to both a V gene segment and a J gene segment was required. Rearrangements were called productive when the CDR3 lacked stop codons and stayed in frame with V and J; all others were non-productive. Following IMGT convention, CDR3 was defined as the stretch from the second conserved V-encoded cysteine to the conserved J-encoded phenylalanine. Sequences without an unambiguous match to a single V gene segment were excluded from the earlier analysis of over 500 of the donors. In an earlier analysis of several hundred of the donors, V segments were called functional above 56.7% productive rearrangements and were called segregating when the between-donor standard deviation exceeded 5%. A statistical classification framework was developed to diagnose cytomegalovirus status using the catalog of TCR beta chain sequences. In a later analysis, TCR nucleotide sequences were compared against IMGT/GENE-DB human TR gene sequences so that V and J genes could be assigned. The TCRdist pipeline was used in a later analysis to assign CDR3 sequences and most-parsimonious VDJ recombination scenarios. In a later analysis, each TCR beta chain was defined by its CDR3 amino acid sequence together with its V-gene family, and reads without a unique V-gene family were excluded. As a way to deal with suspected cross-contamination and a sequencing artifact, a later analysis dropped approximately 570 nucleotide sequences that were highly shared and had low generation probability. In a later analysis, a clonal expansion index was calculated for each public chain from normalized within-repertoire ranks of inferred template counts. A later analysis computed generation probabilities with a VDJ recombination model fitted to out-of-frame rearrangements, and checked the results against IGoR. In a later analysis, hypergeometric tests were used to score TCR-TCR, TCR-HLA and TCR-CMV co-occurrence, with a repertoire-size bias correction applied to TCR pairs. False discovery rates were estimated in a later analysis by permuting HLA or CMV assignments 20 times. In a later analysis, co-occurring TCRs were grouped using DBSCAN, and TCRdist sequence similarity was added for clustering within HLA-allele-positive subsets. Repertoires with fewer than 30,000 or more than 120,000 public chains were left out of co-occurrence clustering, as were roughly five repertoires with anomalous nucleotide sharing. Not all clones reach the TCRdb copy of this immuneACCESS table, which keeps in-frame sequences only. Checked studies attribute under half of the gap to unresolved V genes and leave the rest unexplained. V, J and clone size are taken as reported in that table, and D and trimming were inferred from the DNA itself. The sample table holds about 140,000 clones, of which around 75% were seen once. Around 3.4% of the sample goes to the ten largest clones.

The cohort comprised several hundred healthy bone marrow donors. All cohort members were sampled while nominally healthy, although unrecorded immune exposures were likely present. The donor was CMV seronegative and was included in the group of about 350 seronegative cohort members. A peripheral blood sample was collected from each donor, and TCR beta sequencing was performed on peripheral blood mononuclear cells. Genomic DNA extraction from the blood cell samples was performed with the Qiagen DNeasy Blood Extraction Kit. Taken from cysteine to phenylalanine, the CDR3 has 17 residues. Just the 51-base CDR3 DNA is kept, in frame starting at base 1. The junction carries 21 bases between V and J, which are trimmed by 7 bases and 1 base respectively. Taken from the germline V gene (reference sequence), the CDR1 and CDR2 loops are SGHNT and YYREEE.

This receptor was identified in a man aged 35 to 55 in good health and CMV-seronegative. This sequence uses TRBV5-4 and TRBJ2-1, with a tentative D gene TRBD2 over 5 matching bases. Material: PBMCs. DNA sequence: TGTGCCAGCGGAGGAGAGGTGAGCTATAGATCCTACAATGAGCAGTTCTTC. Its protein is CASGGEVSYRSYNEQFF.